This TCR beta chain was sequenced during a study of spatial heterogeneity in lung cancer. Study in general: Fewer alpha-chain than beta-chain sequences were consistently detected.

Ten or more counts support this clonotype. Its antigen is not known. Notes on the study in general: Among blood samples, ubiquitous expanded tumor TCRs appeared more at resection than at follow-up.

Every TCR cDNA molecule carried a tag that served as a unique molecular identifier. TCRdb passed the 5' RACE reads through MiXCR, listing each CDR3 protein once. The sample consists of about 50,000 distinct CDR3 sequences, approximately 7.6% of them appearing once. V was shortened by 5 bases and J by 6 bases, with 17 bases between the two germline ends. The CDR3 is made up of 15 amino acids. Germline values: CDR1 SEHNR, CDR2 FQNEAQ (reference sequence). Documented time point: sample taken at primary tumor resection. No cell sorting; template was whole RNA from tumor, lung tissue or PBMC. Samples were donated by 72 untreated early-stage non-small cell lung cancer patients.

The receptor's source is a female donor with early-stage non-small cell lung cancer. The source material was PBMCs, sampled at surgery. The rearrangement links TRBV7-9 to TRBJ2-1; a possible D gene is TRBD2 (6 bases). This CDR3 is CASSPPGTSTNEQFF. CDR3 in DNA: TGTGCCAGCAGCCCCCCGGGGACTTCAACCAATGAGCAGTTCTTC.